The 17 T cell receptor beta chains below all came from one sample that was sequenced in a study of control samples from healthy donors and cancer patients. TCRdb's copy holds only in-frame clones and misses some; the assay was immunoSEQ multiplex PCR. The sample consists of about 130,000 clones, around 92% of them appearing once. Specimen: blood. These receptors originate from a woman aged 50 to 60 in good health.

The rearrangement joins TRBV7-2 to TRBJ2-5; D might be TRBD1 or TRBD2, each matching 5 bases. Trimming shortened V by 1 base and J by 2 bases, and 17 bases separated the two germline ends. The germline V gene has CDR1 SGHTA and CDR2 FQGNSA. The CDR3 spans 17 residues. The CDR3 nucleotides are TGTGCCAGCAGCTTAGTGGCCACGGGGCTGGGGCAAGAGACCCAGTACTTC. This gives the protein CASSLVATGLGQETQYF. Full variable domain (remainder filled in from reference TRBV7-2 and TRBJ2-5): GAGVSQSPSNKVTEKGKDVELRCDPISGHTALYWYRQSLGQGLEFLIYFQGNSAPDKSGLPSDRFSAERTGGSVSTLTIQRTQQEDSAVYLCASSLVATGLGQETQYFGPGTRLLVL.

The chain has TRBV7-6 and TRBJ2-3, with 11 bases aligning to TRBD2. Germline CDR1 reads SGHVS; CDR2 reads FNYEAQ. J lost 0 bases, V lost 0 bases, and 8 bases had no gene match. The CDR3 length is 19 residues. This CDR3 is CASSLASGRAGPSTDTQYF. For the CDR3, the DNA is TGTGCCAGCAGCTTAGCTAGCGGGAGGGCTGGTCCTAGCACAGATACGCAGTATTTT.

The CDR3 reads CASSEVGFGTGELFF. Written as DNA, the CDR3 is TGTGCCAGCAGTGAAGTAGGGTTCGGCACCGGGGAGCTGTTTTTT. The gene calls are TRBV6-1 and TRBJ2-2; D gene uncertain. The CDR3 covers 15 residues. CDR1 is MNHNS, CDR2 SASEGT, per germline. Trimming cost V 1 base and J 4 bases, with 10 bases left between them.

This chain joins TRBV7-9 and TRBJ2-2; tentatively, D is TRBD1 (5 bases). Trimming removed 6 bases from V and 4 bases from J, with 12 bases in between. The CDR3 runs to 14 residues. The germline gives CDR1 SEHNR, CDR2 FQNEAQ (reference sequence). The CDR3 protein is CASRTPGFTGELFF. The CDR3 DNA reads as TGTGCCAGCAGAACCCCAGGGTTCACCGGGGAGCTGTTTTTT.

The CDR3 DNA is TGTGCCAGCAGACAGGGCGATCAGCCCCAGCATTTT. Its translation: CASRQGDQPQHF. The V gene is TRBV25-1, the J gene TRBJ1-5; tentative D call: TRBD1 (6 bases). From germline, CDR1 is MGHDK and CDR2 SYGVNS. The CDR3 has 12 residues. V lost 6 bases, J lost 5 bases, and 8 bases lay in between.

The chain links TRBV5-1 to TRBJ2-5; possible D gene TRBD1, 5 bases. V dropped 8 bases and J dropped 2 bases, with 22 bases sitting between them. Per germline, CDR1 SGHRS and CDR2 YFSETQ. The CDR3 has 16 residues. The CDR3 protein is CASTPTGAQRQETQYF. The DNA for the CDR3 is TGCGCCAGTACTCCTACAGGAGCCCAACGTCAAGAGACCCAGTACTTC.

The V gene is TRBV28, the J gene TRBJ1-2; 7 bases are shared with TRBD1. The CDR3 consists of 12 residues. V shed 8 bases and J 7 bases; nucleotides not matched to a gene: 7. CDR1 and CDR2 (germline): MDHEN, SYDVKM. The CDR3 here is CASLQGIGGYTF. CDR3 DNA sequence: TGTGCCAGCCTACAGGGGATAGGTGGCTACACCTTC.

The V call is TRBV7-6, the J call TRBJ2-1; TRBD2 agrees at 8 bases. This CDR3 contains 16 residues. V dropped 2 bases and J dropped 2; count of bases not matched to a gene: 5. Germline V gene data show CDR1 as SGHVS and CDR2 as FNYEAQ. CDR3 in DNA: TGTGCCAGCAGCTTATCTGGGACTAGGGCCTACAATGAGCAGTTCTTC. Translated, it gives CASSLSGTRAYNEQFF.

This CDR3 reads CASSAYSGVRSAKGTEAFF. CDR3 DNA: TGTGCCAGCAGTGCGTATTCAGGGGTAAGGTCGGCAAAAGGCACTGAAGCTTTCTTT. The chain joins TRBV28 to TRBJ1-1, with D perhaps TRBD1 (6 bases). The length of the CDR3 is 19 residues. The V gene lost 5 bases and the J gene lost 4 bases, with 29 bases spanning the gap. Germline V lookup: CDR1 MDHEN, CDR2 SYDVKM.

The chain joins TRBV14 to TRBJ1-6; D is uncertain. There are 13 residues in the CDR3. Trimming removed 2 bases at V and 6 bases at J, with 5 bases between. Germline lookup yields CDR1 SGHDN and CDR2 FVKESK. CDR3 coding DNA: TGTGCCAGCAGCCAACTACCTAATTCACCCCTCCACTTT. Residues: CASSQLPNSPLHF. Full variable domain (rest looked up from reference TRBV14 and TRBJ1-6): EAGVTQFPSHSVIEKGQTVTLRCDPISGHDNLYWYRRVMGKEIKFLLHFVKESKQDESGMPNNRFLAERTGGTYSTLKVQPAELEDSGVYFCASSQLPNSPLHFGNGTRLTVT.

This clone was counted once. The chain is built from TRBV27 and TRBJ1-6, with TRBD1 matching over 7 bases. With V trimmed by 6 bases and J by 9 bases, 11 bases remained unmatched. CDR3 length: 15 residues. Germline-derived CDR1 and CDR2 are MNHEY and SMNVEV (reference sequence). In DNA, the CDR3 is TGTGCCAGCAGGCAGACAGGGATATCTAGTTCACCCCTCCACTTT. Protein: CASRQTGISSSPLHF.

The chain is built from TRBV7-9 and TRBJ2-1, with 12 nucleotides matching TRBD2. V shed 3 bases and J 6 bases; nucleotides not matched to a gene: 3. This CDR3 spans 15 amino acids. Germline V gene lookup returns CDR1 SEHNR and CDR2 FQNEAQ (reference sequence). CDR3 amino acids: CASSLEGLAGNEQFF. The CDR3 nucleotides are TGTGCCAGCAGCTTGGAGGGACTAGCGGGCAATGAGCAGTTCTTC.

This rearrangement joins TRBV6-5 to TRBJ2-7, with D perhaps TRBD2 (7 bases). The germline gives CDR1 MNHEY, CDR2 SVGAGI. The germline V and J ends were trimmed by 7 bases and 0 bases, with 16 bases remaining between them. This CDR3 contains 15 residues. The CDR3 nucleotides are TGTGCCAGCATCCCCGGGGGGCCTGACTCCTACGAGCAGTACTTC. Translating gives CASIPGGPDSYEQYF.

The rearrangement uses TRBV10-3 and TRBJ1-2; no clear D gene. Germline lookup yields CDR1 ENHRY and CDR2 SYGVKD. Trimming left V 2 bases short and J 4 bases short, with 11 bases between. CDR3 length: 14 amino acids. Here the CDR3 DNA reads TGTGCCATCAGTGAGAGGTCAGGCATCTATGGCTACACCTTC. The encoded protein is CAISERSGIYGYTF.

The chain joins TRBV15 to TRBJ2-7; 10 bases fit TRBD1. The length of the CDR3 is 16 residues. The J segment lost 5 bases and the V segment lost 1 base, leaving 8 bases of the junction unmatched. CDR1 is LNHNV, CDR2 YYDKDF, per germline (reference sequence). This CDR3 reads CATSRGFTGQGHEQYF. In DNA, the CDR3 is TGTGCCACCAGCAGAGGCTTTACGGGACAGGGGCACGAGCAGTACTTC.

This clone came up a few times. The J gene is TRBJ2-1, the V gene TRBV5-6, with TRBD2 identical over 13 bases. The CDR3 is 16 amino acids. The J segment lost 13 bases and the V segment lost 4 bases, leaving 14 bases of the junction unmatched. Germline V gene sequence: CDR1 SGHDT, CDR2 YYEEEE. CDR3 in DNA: TGTGCCAGCAGCACGGGACTAGCGGGACCTCTATGGCGACAGTTCTTC. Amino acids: CASSTGLAGPLWRQFF.

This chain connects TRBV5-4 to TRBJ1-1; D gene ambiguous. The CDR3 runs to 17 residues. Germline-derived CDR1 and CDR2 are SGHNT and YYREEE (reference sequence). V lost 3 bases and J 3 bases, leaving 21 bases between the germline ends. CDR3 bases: TGTGCCAGCAGCTCAAAAAAAGAAAAGTGGGAGGACACTGAAGCTTTCTTT. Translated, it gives CASSSKKEKWEDTEAFF.